This is a list of T cell receptor beta chains from one sample in a study of cytomegalovirus exposure and HLA in healthy donors. Assay used: immunoSEQ multiplex PCR; TCRdb lists only in-frame clones, some missing. The sample includes 80,000 to 130,000 clones, about 79% seen only once; the top ten take around 4%. The sequenced material came from PBMCs. These receptors were taken from a female donor in good health and CMV-seropositive. CDR3s leave out the opening cysteine and the closing phenylalanine or tryptophan.

v_call,j_call,cdr3_length,cdr3_aa
TRBV9,TRBJ2-5,13,ASSAEREPQETQY
TRBV5-4,TRBJ2-5,12,ASSLLTGQETQY
TRBV7-2,TRBJ1-6,12,ASSLQGIQSPLH
TRBV6-5,TRBJ2-1,13,ASSPDRVSHNEQF
TRBV28,TRBJ1-5,13,ASSLGAKGNQPQH
TRBV6-5,TRBJ2-7,12,ASSSTADSYEQY
TRBV15,TRBJ1-5,12,ATRNRDRNQPQH
TRBV19,TRBJ2-3,16,ASSPLSMGLVIADTQY
TRBV18,TRBJ1-3,12,ASSPGHTGGTIY
TRBV9,TRBJ2-3,13,ASSVTSRSTDTQY
TRBV6-6,TRBJ2-1,12,ASGTSGGEGEQF
TRBV5-1,TRBJ2-3,14,ASSLAAGISSATQY
TRBV27,TRBJ2-7,13,ASSLSGLPPYEQY
TRBV6-5,TRBJ2-7,10,ASSYRGGEQY
TRBV12-5,TRBJ2-7,13,ASGPAGREEYEQY
TRBV19,TRBJ1-1,13,ASSIEGRANTEAF
TRBV6-1,TRBJ1-2,13,ASSSLQGIPYGYT
TRBV2,TRBJ1-2,11,ASSRRENYGYT
TRBV6-1,TRBJ2-3,9,ASSSSDTQY
TRBV29-1,TRBJ1-2,10,SVVRDRGGYT
TRBV7-2,TRBJ2-1,13,ASSFSSGGSNEQF
TRBV15,TRBJ2-6,15,ATSKVATADWANGLT
TRBV7-9,TRBJ2-3,10,ASSLGLDTQY
TRBV27,TRBJ2-7,11,ASSPGITYEQY
TRBV19,TRBJ2-7,15,ASSIPGSTENSYEQY
TRBV6-5,TRBJ1-1,14,ASSYGRQGRNTEAF
TRBV15,TRBJ1-6,15,ATSRETGSPFNSPLH